The present T cell receptor beta chain was sequenced within a study of beta chain features in type 1 diabetes. Turning to this clone: Its antigen is not known.

Notes on the study in general: Within patients, naive, central memory and Treg TCRB repertoires seemed more similar than within healthy donors. The study found moderately but significantly shorter TCRB CDR3s in all four CD4+ subsets of Type 1 diabetes patients.

All of the isolated RNA was reverse transcribed, so expressed TCRB transcripts were sequenced. TCRdb's table, derived via immunoSEQ multiplex PCR, lists solely in-frame clones and lacks some. The sample lists 600,000 to 750,000 clones; 9.5% to 15% were seen once. This TCR came from a man aged 25-40 years with type 1 diabetes. The sample taken for sequencing was naive CD4+ T cells from blood.

Here the CDR3 reads CASSSTGQGGEKLFF. CDR3 coding DNA: TGTGCCAGCAGCTCGACGGGACAGGGAGGAGAAAAACTGTTTTTT. The chain has TRBV5-6 and TRBJ1-4; 9 bases are shared with TRBD1. CDR3 length: 15 amino acids. Trimming took 3 bases from V and 8 from J; bases not matched to a gene: 8. Germline CDR1 and CDR2: SGHDT and YYEEEE.